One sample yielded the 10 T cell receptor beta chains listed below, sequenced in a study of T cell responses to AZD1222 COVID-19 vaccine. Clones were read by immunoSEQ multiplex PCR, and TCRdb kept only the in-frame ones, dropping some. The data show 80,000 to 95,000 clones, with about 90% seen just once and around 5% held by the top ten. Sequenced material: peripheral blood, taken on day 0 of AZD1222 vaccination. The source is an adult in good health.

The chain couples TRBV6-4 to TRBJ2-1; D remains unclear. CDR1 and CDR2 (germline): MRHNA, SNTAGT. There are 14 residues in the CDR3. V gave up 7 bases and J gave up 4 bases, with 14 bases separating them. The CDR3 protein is CASTPGRLYNEQFF. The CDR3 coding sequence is TGTGCCAGCACCCCAGGTCGCTTATACAATGAGCAGTTCTTC.

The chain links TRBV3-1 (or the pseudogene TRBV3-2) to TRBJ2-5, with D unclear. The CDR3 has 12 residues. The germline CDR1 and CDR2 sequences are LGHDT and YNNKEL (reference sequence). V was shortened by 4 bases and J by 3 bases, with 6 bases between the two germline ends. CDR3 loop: CASSRNKETQYF. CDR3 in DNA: TGTGCCAGCAGCCGTAACAAAGAGACCCAGTACTTC.

DNA for the CDR3: TGTGCCAGCAGCCAACTCCTAGGGAGCAACTATGGCTACACCTTC. It yields the protein CASSQLLGSNYGYTF. The rearrangement uses TRBV3-1 (or the pseudogene TRBV3-2) and TRBJ1-2; D gene ambiguous. From germline, CDR1 is LGHDT and CDR2 YNNKEL (reference sequence). V was clipped by 2 bases and J by 2 bases, with 12 bases between them. The CDR3 contains 15 residues.

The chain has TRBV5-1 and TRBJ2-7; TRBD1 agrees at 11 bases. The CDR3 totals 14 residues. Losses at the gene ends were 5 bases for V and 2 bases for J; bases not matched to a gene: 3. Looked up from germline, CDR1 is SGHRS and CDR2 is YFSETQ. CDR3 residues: CASSWGQGAYEQYF. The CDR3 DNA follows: TGCGCCAGCAGTTGGGGACAGGGGGCCTACGAGCAGTACTTC.

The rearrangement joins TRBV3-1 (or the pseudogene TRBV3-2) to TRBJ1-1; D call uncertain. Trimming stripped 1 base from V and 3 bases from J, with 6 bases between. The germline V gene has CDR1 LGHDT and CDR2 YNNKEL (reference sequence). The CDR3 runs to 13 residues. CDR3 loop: CASSQVVDTEAFF. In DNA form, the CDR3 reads TGTGCCAGCAGCCAAGTGGTGGACACTGAAGCTTTCTTT.

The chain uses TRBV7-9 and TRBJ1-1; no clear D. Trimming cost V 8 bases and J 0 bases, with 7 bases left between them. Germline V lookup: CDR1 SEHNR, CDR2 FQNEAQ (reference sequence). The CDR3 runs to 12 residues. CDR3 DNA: TGTGCCAGCGGGGTCATGAACACTGAAGCTTTCTTT. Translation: CASGVMNTEAFF.

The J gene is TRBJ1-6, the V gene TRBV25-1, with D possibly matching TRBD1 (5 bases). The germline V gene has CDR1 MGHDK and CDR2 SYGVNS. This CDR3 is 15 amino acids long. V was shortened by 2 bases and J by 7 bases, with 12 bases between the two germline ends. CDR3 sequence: CASSEPQENNSPLHF. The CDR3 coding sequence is TGTGCCAGCAGTGAACCACAGGAGAACAATTCACCCCTCCACTTT.

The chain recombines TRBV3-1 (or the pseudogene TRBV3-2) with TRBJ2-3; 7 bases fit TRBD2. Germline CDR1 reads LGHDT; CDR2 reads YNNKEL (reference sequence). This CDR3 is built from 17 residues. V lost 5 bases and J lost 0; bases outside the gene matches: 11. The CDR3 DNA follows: TGTGCCAGCAGCGACTCGGCGGCGGGGGTTAGCACAGATACGCAGTATTTT. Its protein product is CASSDSAAGVSTDTQYF.

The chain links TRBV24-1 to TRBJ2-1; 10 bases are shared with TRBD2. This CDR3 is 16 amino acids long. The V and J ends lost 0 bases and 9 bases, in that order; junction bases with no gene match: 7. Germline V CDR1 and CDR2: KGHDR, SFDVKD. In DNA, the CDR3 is TGTGCCACCAGTGATTTGAGGCAGCGGGGGGGCCTTGAGCAGTTCTTC. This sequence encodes CATSDLRQRGGLEQFF.

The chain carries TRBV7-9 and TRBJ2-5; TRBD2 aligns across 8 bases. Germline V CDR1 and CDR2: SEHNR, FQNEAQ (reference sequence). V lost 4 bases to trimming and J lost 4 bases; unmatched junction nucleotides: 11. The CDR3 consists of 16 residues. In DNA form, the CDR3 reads TGTGCCAGCAGCTCATCCGGGACTAGGGATCGAGAGACCCAGTACTTC. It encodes CASSSSGTRDRETQYF.